Below, 7 T cell receptor beta chains from the same sample are listed, as sequenced in a study of blood T cell repertoires in COVID-19. The data were produced by immunoSEQ multiplex PCR, yet TCRdb's version contains in-frame clones alone and is incomplete. Of about 83,000 clones listed, roughly 84% are singletons. The sequencing input was peripheral blood. The receptors were gathered from a woman over 75 in a cohort sampled during active or convalescent COVID-19.

V usage is TRBV6-4 and J usage is TRBJ1-1; 10 bases agree with TRBD1. Unmatched junction bases numbered 7, after V lost 7 bases and J lost 5 bases. There are 14 residues in the CDR3. The germline V gene has CDR1 MRHNA and CDR2 SNTAGT. CDR3 sequence: CASTRQGAGTEAFF. The CDR3 bases are TGTGCCAGCACCAGACAGGGGGCAGGGACTGAAGCTTTCTTT.

V is TRBV12-3 or TRBV12-4 and J is TRBJ1-2; possibly TRBD1 for D (6 bases). V lost 5 bases, J lost 1 base, and 8 bases lay in between. The CDR3 loop spans 13 amino acids. CDR3 coding DNA: TGTGCCAGCAGTATACAGGGTAACTATGGCTACACCTTC. Protein sequence: CASSIQGNYGYTF.

V usage is TRBV19 and J usage is TRBJ2-4; possibly TRBD1 for D (6 bases). Between the trimmed V and J ends, which lost 5 bases and 0 bases, there was a span of 11 bases. The CDR3 totals 15 residues. The V gene's germline CDR1 is LNHDA and CDR2 SQIVND (reference sequence). The DNA of the CDR3 is TGTGCCAGTAGTTCCGGCAGGGGAGCCAAAAACATTCAGTACTTC. Its translation: CASSSGRGAKNIQYF. The whole variable domain, remainder taken from reference TRBV19 and TRBJ2-4, is DGGITQSPKYLFRKEGQNVTLSCEQNLNHDAMYWYRQDPGQGLRLIYYSQIVNDFQKGDIAEGYSVSREKKESFPLTVTSAQKNPTAFYLCASSSGRGAKNIQYFGAGTRLSVL.

The CDR3 coding sequence is TGTGCCAGCAGTTACAATTCAGGGGATCTCGGCGGGGAGCTGTTTTTT. This sequence encodes CASSYNSGDLGGELFF. The chain links TRBV6-6 to TRBJ2-2; a possible D gene is TRBD1 (6 bases). There are 16 residues in the CDR3. V gave up 2 bases and J gave up 7 bases, with 17 bases separating them. Germline V gene data show CDR1 as MNHNY and CDR2 as SVGAGI (reference sequence).

V is TRBV2 and J is TRBJ1-1; tentatively, D is TRBD1 (6 bases). Trimming left V 6 bases short and J 1 base short, with 9 bases between. Germline assignment: CDR1 SNHLY and CDR2 FYNNEI. This CDR3 region has 13 residues. CDR3 nucleotides: TGTGCCAGCAGCCAGGACAGGAACACTGAAGCTTTCTTT. It translates to CASSQDRNTEAFF.

The chain couples TRBV12-3 or TRBV12-4 to TRBJ1-2, with D possibly being TRBD1 (5 bases). This CDR3 region has 13 residues. V was shortened by 6 bases and J by 2 bases, with 10 bases between the two germline ends. CDR3 region: CASRADSNYGYTF. In DNA, the CDR3 is TGTGCCAGCAGGGCCGACAGCAACTATGGCTACACCTTC.

The chain is built from TRBV27 and TRBJ2-1; TRBD2 agrees at 9 bases. V lost 6 bases and J lost 8; bases outside the gene matches: 5. Per the germline V gene, CDR1 is MNHEY and CDR2 is SMNVEV (reference sequence). The CDR3 contains 13 residues. The DNA of the CDR3 is TGTGCCAGCAGGGGTAGCGGGAGCCATGAGCAGTTCTTC. Protein sequence: CASRGSGSHEQFF.